This T cell receptor beta chain was profiled in a study of T cells in pancreatic ductal adenocarcinoma. Findings and limits, study-wide: Tumor samples had fewer productive templates and approximately 8-fold fewer unique clonotypes than blood. Mean clonality was roughly 0.1 in tumors and about 0.079 in blood, not significantly different. The resected cohort was biased toward the minority with early-stage disease.

No neoadjuvant therapy was given to the selected pancreatic ductal adenocarcinoma patients before their surgery. Produced via immunoSEQ multiplex PCR; TCRdb's table is partial and in-frame only. The repertoire holds roughly 100,000 clones, with roughly 96% as singletons. Points on this clone: The antigen is undetermined.

Trimming removed 5 bases from V and 2 bases from J, with 8 bases in between. This CDR3 comprises 13 residues. Germline V CDR1 and CDR2: SNHLY, FYNNEI. The chain couples TRBV2 to TRBJ2-3, with a possible D match to TRBD2 (5 bases). Sequenced: PBMCs. This TCR came from a human donor with pancreatic ductal adenocarcinoma. DNA for the CDR3: TGTGCCAGCAGTTCCCGGGACACAGATACGCAGTATTTT. Its translation: CASSSRDTDTQYF.